A selection of T cell receptor beta chains follows, all from one sample in a study of blood T cell repertoires in COVID-19. The method was immunoSEQ multiplex PCR; TCRdb's version includes in-frame clones alone and lacks a portion of them. This table has tens of thousands of clones, 82% appearing once. The sequencing sample was made of peripheral blood. Source of these receptors: a human donor in a cohort sampled during active COVID-19. The CDR3 runs from the conserved cysteine through the conserved F or W. The D gene is left open where the match is weak. A row's size may be missing; if present it is once, few, many or a size class.

-	TRBV27	-	TRBJ2-1	CASSVAGYNEQFF	TGTGCCAGCAGTGTGGCGGGGTACAATGAGCAGTTCTTC
-	TRBV11-2	TRBD1	TRBJ2-5	CASRRQGARETQYF	TGTGCCAGCAGAAGACAGGGGGCGCGAGAGACCCAGTACTTC
-	TRBV6-2/TRBV6-3	TRBD2	TRBJ2-3	CASSYSSGGASDTQYF	TGTGCCAGCAGTTACTCGTCCGGGGGGGCGTCAGATACGCAGTATTTT
-	TRBV5-1	TRBD2	TRBJ2-1	CASSLNQGLAGVPDNEQFF	TGCGCCAGCAGCTTGAACCAGGGACTAGCGGGGGTTCCCGACAATGAGCAGTTCTTC
-	TRBV11-2	TRBD1	TRBJ1-3	CASSLTGALHSGNTIYF	TGTGCCAGCAGCTTGACAGGGGCGCTACACTCTGGAAACACCATATATTTT
-	TRBV19	-	TRBJ2-2	CASSIARGRISNTGELFF	TGTGCCAGTAGTATAGCCAGGGGGAGGATTTCGAACACCGGGGAGCTGTTTTTT
-	TRBV5-1	-	TRBJ2-1	CASSPLTGISSYNEQFF	TGCGCCAGCAGCCCCCTGACAGGTATCAGCTCCTACAATGAGCAGTTCTTC
-	TRBV29-1	-	TRBJ1-3	CSVTQIQGISGNTIYF	TGCAGCGTGACCCAGATTCAGGGAATCTCTGGAAACACCATATATTTT
-	TRBV27	TRBD2	TRBJ2-5	CASSVGTSGGETQYF	TGTGCCAGCAGTGTCGGGACTAGCGGGGGGGAGACCCAGTACTTC
few	TRBV5-1	-	TRBJ2-7	CASSLEASEQYF	TGCGCCAGCAGCTTGGAAGCATCCGAGCAGTACTTC
-	TRBV4-2	-	TRBJ1-1	CASSQVRGTEAFF	TGTGCCAGCAGCCAAGTAAGGGGCACTGAAGCTTTCTTT
few	TRBV5-6	-	TRBJ1-6	CASSLGQYNSPLHF	TGTGCCAGCAGCTTGGGTCAGTATAATTCACCCCTCCACTTT
-	TRBV19	-	TRBJ2-4	CASSNLPEGFQYF	TGTGCCAGTAGTAACCTCCCGGAGGGGTTTCAGTACTTC
-	TRBV19	TRBD1	TRBJ1-5	CASSIGDSSNQPQHF	TGTGCCAGTAGTATCGGGGACAGCAGCAATCAGCCCCAGCATTTT
few	TRBV11-2	-	TRBJ1-2	CASSFLSGPYGYTF	TGTGCCAGCAGCTTTCTCTCAGGTCCCTATGGCTACACCTTC
-	TRBV6-6	-	TRBJ2-7	CASLGGGTDRQQYF	TGTGCCAGTCTGGGGGGTGGGACGGACCGACAGCAGTACTTC
-	TRBV27	TRBD1	TRBJ1-2	CASSFAGTGYGYTF	TGTGCCAGCAGTTTTGCCGGGACAGGTTATGGCTACACCTTC
-	TRBV3-1/TRBV3-2	TRBD1	TRBJ2-6	CASSPKRGRAAGANVLTF	TGTGCCAGCAGCCCAAAGAGGGGGCGGGCTGCTGGGGCCAACGTCCTGACTTTC
-	TRBV2	TRBD1	TRBJ2-1	CASSGDRAGEQFF	TGTGCCAGCAGTGGGGACAGGGCTGGAGAGCAGTTCTTC
-	TRBV29-1	TRBD1	TRBJ2-3	CSATPGGDTQYF	TGCAGCGCCACCCCAGGGGGAGATACGCAGTATTTT
few	TRBV19	-	TRBJ2-3	CASTASTGADTQYF	TGTGCCAGTACCGCTAGTACTGGAGCAGATACGCAGTATTTT